A single sample is the source of the 4 T cell receptor beta chains below, sequenced in a study of T cell responses to AZD1222 COVID-19 vaccine. Method: immunoSEQ multiplex PCR; TCRdb's copy keeps in-frame clones and lacks some. Of just under 150,000 clones in the sample, around 83% are singletons; the top ten hold 5.1%. The sample here was peripheral blood, taken 28 days after the second AZD1222 dose. All receptors come from an adult who received the AZD1222 COVID-19 vaccine.

The chain has TRBV5-1 and TRBJ1-1; D perhaps matches TRBD1 (5 bases). There are 14 residues in the CDR3. V was cut by 3 bases and J by 0 bases, with 9 bases left in between. The germline V gene encodes CDR1 SGHRS and CDR2 YFSETQ. The CDR3 nucleotides are TGCGCCAGCAGCTGGGGGGTAATGAACACTGAAGCTTTCTTT. This codes for CASSWGVMNTEAFF.

This chain links TRBV18 with TRBJ2-3; 9 nucleotides match TRBD2. This CDR3 is 14 amino acids long. V gave up 8 bases and J gave up 1 base; unmatched junction bases: 4. Germline V gene sequence: CDR1 KGHSH, CDR2 LQKENI. For the CDR3, the DNA is TGTGCCAGCCGACGGACTAGCGGCACAGATACGCAGTATTTT. Its translation is CASRRTSGTDTQYF.

V is TRBV5-8 and J is TRBJ1-6; TRBD1 agrees at 8 bases. This CDR3 has 14 amino acids. The germline gives CDR1 SGHTS, CDR2 YDEGEE. The ends lost 4 bases at V and 9 bases at J; junction bases unmatched: 6. The CDR3 here is CASSPGTGTSPLHF. DNA for the CDR3: TGTGCCAGCAGCCCAGGGACAGGTACTTCACCCCTCCACTTT.

In nucleotides, the CDR3 is TGTGCCAGCAGCTTGCTTGGGACAGGGGATTCACCCCTCCACTTT. Its translation: CASSLLGTGDSPLHF. J is TRBJ1-6 and V is TRBV5-6, with 10 positions matching TRBD1. The CDR3 has 15 residues. Germline trimming cut 1 base from V and 8 bases from J; bases unmatched to any gene: 3. Germline-derived CDR1 and CDR2 are SGHDT and YYEEEE.